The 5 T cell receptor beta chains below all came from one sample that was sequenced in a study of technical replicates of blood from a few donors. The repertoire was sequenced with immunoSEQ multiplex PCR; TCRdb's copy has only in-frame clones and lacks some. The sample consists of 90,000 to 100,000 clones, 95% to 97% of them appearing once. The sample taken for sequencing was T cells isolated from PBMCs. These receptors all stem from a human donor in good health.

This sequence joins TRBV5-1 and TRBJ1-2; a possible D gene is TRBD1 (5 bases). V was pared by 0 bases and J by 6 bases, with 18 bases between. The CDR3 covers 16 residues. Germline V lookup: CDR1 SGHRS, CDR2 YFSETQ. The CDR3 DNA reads TGCGCCAGCAGCTTGGATGGCAGGGCGTCTCTCCATGGCTACACCTTC. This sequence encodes CASSLDGRASLHGYTF.

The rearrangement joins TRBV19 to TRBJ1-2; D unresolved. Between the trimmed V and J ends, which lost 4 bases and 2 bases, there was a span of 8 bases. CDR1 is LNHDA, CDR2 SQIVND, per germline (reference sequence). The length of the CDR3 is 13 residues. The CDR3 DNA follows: TGTGCCAGTAGTAACCAGAGGAACTATGGCTACACCTTC. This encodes CASSNQRNYGYTF.

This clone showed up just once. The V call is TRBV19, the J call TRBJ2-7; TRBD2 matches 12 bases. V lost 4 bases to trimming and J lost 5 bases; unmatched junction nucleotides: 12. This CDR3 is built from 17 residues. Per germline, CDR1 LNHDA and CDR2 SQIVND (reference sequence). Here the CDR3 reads CASSTEGLAGIKNEQYF. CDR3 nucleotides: TGTGCCAGTAGTACAGAAGGACTAGCGGGAATAAAGAACGAGCAGTACTTC.

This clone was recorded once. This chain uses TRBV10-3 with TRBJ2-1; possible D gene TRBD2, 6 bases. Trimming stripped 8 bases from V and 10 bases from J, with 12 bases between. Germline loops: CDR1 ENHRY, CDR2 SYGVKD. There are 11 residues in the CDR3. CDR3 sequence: CAIGDSEEQFF. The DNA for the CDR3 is TGTGCCATCGGGGACTCTGAGGAGCAGTTCTTC.

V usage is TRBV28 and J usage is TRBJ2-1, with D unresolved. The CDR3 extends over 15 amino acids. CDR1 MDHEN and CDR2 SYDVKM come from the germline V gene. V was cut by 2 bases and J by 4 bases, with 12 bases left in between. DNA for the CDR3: TGTGCCAGCAGTTTAATAAACTACCCATACAATGAGCAGTTCTTC. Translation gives CASSLINYPYNEQFF.